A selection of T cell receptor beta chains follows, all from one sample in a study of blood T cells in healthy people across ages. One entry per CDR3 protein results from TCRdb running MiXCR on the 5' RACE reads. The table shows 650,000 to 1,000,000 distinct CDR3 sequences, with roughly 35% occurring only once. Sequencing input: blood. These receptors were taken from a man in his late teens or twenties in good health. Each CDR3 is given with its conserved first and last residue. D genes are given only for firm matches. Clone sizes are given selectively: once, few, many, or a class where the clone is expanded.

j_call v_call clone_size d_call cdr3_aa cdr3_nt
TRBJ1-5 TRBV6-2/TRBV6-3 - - CASSSWYQPQHF TGTGCCAGCAGTTCATGGTACCAGCCCCAGCATTTT
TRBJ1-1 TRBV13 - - CASSFGGATEAFF TGTGCCAGCAGCTTTGGGGGTGCCACTGAAGCTTTCTTT
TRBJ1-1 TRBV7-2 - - CASSFEGLTYDAFF TGTGCCAGCAGTTTCGAAGGGCTTACGTACGACGCTTTCTTT
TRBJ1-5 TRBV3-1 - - CASSRTQGGQPQHF TGTGCCAGCAGCCGGACACAGGGAGGGCAGCCCCAGCATTTT
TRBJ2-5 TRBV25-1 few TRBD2 CASSEPGRGWQETQYF TGTGCCAGCAGTGAACCCGGGAGGGGGTGGCAAGAGACCCAGTACTTC
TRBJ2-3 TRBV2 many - CASSGSSITDTQYF TGTGCCAGCAGCGGGAGTTCTATCACAGATACGCAGTATTTT
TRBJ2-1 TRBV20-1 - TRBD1 CSARGGQQETQFF TGCAGTGCTAGAGGGGGACAGCAAGAGACCCAGTTCTTC
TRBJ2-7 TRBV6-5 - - CASSYSTGDLGEQYF TGTGCCAGCAGTTACTCCACAGGCGACTTGGGCGAGCAGTACTTC
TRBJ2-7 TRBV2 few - CASRTPRDLTYEQYF TGTGCCAGCAGGACTCCCCGGGACTTGACCTACGAGCAGTACTTC
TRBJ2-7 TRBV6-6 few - CASSYSPWEQYF TGTGCCAGCAGTTACTCTCCCTGGGAGCAGTACTTC
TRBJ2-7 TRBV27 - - CASSPFRSGSYEQYF TGTGCCAGCAGCCCCTTCCGAAGCGGATCCTACGAGCAGTACTTC
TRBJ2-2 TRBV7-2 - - CASSLGKYSTGELFF TGTGCCAGCAGCTTAGGGAAATATAGCACCGGGGAGCTGTTTTTT
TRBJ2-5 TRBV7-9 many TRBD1 CASSWTGVQETQYF TGTGCCAGCAGCTGGACAGGGGTTCAAGAGACCCAGTACTTC
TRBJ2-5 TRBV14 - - CASSHLDRPGEQYF TGTGCCAGCAGCCATCTAGACAGGCCGGGGGAGCAGTACTTC
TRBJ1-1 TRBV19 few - CASSISLQTEAFF TGTGCCAGTAGTATTAGTCTTCAGACAGAAGCTTTCTTT
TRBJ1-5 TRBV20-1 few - CSALDLRDNNQPQHF TGCAGTGCCCTCGATTTACGGGACAACAATCAGCCCCAGCATTTT
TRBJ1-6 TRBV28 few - CASRPDSNNSPLHF TGTGCCAGCAGGCCGGACAGTAATAATTCACCCCTCCACTTT
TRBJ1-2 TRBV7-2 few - CASSHPGPHYGYTF TGTGCCAGCAGCCACCCAGGGCCCCACTATGGCTACACCTTC
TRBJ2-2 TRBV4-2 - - CASSQPGLRLTGELFF TGTGCCAGCAGCCAACCGGGACTCCGGCTCACCGGGGAGCTGTTTTTT
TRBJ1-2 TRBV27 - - CASSREGRTQNYGYTF TGTGCCAGCAGTAGGGAGGGGAGGACCCAAAACTATGGCTACACCTTC
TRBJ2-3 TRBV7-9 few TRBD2 CASIPGLVSDTQYF TGTGCCAGCATCCCGGGACTAGTGTCAGATACGCAGTATTTT
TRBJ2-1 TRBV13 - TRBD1 CASSHRDRVKNEQFF TGTGCCAGCAGCCACCGAGACAGGGTGAAGAATGAGCAGTTCTTC
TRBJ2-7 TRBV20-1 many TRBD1 CSVIQDRGGSYEQYF TGCAGTGTTATCCAGGACAGGGGGGGGTCCTACGAGCAGTACTTC
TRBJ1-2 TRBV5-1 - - CASALAPTGGEFYGYTF TGCGCCAGCGCTCTCGCCCCCACGGGGGGGGAATTCTATGGCTACACCTTC
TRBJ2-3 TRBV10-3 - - CAISYAGTQYF TGTGCCATCAGCTACGCAGGTACGCAGTATTTT
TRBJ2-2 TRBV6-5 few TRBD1 CASSRGQGAAGELFF TGTGCCAGCAGTAGGGGACAGGGTGCCGCCGGGGAGCTGTTTTTT
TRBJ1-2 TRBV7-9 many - CASSLSYGNGYTF TGTGCCAGCAGCTTATCGTACGGGAACGGCTACACCTTC
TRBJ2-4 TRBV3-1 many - CASSQDWRSLAKNIQYF TGTGCCAGCAGCCAAGATTGGAGATCCTTAGCCAAAAACATTCAGTACTTC
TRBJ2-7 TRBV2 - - CASSSRSGGGNNEQYF TGTGCCAGCAGTTCGCGGTCGGGGGGCGGGAACAATGAGCAGTACTTC
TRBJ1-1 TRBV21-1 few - CASRNRDRPNTEAFF TGTGCCAGCAGAAATCGGGACCGACCAAACACTGAAGCTTTCTTT
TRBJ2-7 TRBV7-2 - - CASSFTGFEQYF TGTGCCAGCAGCTTCACAGGTTTCGAGCAGTACTTC
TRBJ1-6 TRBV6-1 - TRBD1 CASSPGQGSSPLHF TGTGCCAGCAGCCCAGGACAGGGAAGTTCACCCCTCCACTTT
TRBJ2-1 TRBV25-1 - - CASNPGAGLNEQFF TGTGCCAGCAATCCCGGGGCAGGGCTCAATGAGCAGTTCTTC
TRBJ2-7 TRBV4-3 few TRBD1 CASSPSERGTGYYEQYF TGCGCCAGCAGTCCATCGGAAAGGGGGACAGGATACTACGAGCAGTACTTC
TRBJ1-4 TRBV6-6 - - CASSYSISEKLFF TGTGCCAGCAGTTACTCGATCTCCGAAAAACTGTTTTTT
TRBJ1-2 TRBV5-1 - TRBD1 CASSQDRGHGYTF TGCGCCAGCAGCCAGGACAGGGGGCATGGCTACACCTTC
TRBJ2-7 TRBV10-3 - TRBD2 CAISPGLAGNEQYF TGTGCCATCAGTCCGGGACTAGCGGGAAATGAGCAGTACTTC
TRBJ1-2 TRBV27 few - CASSSRDYGYTF TGTGCCAGCAGTTCCCGGGACTATGGCTACACCTTC
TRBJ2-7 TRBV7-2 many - CASSLAAYEQYF TGTGCCAGCAGCTTGGCAGCCTACGAGCAGTACTTC
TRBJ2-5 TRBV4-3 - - CASSRGGVQETQYF TGCGCCAGCAGCCGCGGCGGGGTACAAGAGACCCAGTACTTC
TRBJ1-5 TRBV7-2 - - CASSFQGSQPQHF TGTGCCAGCAGCTTCCAGGGAAGTCAGCCCCAGCATTTT
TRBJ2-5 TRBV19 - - CASAVGYAGETQYF TGTGCCAGTGCAGTTGGATATGCGGGGGAGACCCAGTACTTC
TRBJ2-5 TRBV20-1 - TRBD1 CSARAAGGETQYF TGCAGTGCTAGAGCGGCAGGGGGAGAGACCCAGTACTTC
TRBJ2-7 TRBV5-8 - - CASSLDAAGNYVQYF TGTGCCAGCAGCTTAGATGCGGCAGGAAACTACGTGCAGTACTTC
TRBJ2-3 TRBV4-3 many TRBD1 CASSQVGDRGTDTQYF TGCGCCAGCAGCCAAGTGGGGGACAGGGGCACAGATACGCAGTATTTT
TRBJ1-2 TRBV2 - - CASSETALDTYGYTF TGTGCCAGCAGTGAGACGGCGCTGGATACATATGGCTACACCTTC
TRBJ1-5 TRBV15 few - CATSRDGALSNQPQHF TGTGCCACCAGCAGAGATGGAGCCCTTAGCAATCAGCCCCAGCATTTT
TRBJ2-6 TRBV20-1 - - CSARGATAGANVLTF TGCAGTGCTAGAGGTGCAACAGCTGGGGCCAACGTCCTGACTTTC
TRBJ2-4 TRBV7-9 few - CASSSNRGRVAKNIQYF TGTGCCAGCAGCTCCAACAGGGGGAGGGTGGCCAAAAACATTCAGTACTTC
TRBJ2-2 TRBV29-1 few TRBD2 CSVVTGGAGELFF TGCAGCGTTGTTACGGGGGGAGCCGGGGAGCTGTTTTTT
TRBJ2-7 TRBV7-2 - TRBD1 CASSLPWTGGHEQYF TGTGCCAGCAGCCTCCCGTGGACAGGTGGTCACGAGCAGTACTTC
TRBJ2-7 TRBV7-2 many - CASSPQSSYEQYF TGTGCCAGCAGCCCACAGAGCTCCTACGAGCAGTACTTC
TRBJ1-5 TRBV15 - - CATSPRARGDNQPQHF TGTGCCACCAGCCCCCGGGCCAGAGGGGACAATCAGCCCCAGCATTTT
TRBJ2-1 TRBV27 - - CASSFQSINEQFF TGTGCCAGCAGTTTTCAGTCGATAAATGAGCAGTTCTTC
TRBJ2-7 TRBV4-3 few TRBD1 CASSQDRGQGRPSEQYF TGCGCCAGCAGCCAAGATAGGGGACAGGGGAGGCCCAGCGAGCAGTACTTC